Reported below is one T cell receptor beta chain. Its target is unknown. The source of the sample is a study of cytomegalovirus exposure and HLA in healthy donors. Study-wide findings and caveats: A later analysis found common viral pathogens apparently linked to several of the most significant clusters.

Researchers ran the PCR with 60 Vbeta and 13 Jbeta primers. TCRdb keeps only in-frame clones here, not all; method: immunoSEQ multiplex PCR. Its table lists about 200,000 clones. Per germline, CDR1 LNHDA and CDR2 SQIVND (reference sequence). With 1 base removed from V and 2 bases from J, the gap between germline ends came to 9 bases. The CDR3 loop spans 15 amino acids. Healthy bone marrow donors supplied every sample. The receptor was derived from a girl aged 2 to 9 in good health and CMV-seropositive. Material for sequencing was PBMCs. The rearrangement links TRBV19 to TRBJ1-5, with D unclear. The CDR3 is CASSIAAGGNQPQHF. The CDR3 region has the DNA TGTGCCAGTAGTATAGCAGCGGGTGGCAATCAGCCCCAGCATTTT.